These 14 T cell receptor beta chains share one sample of origin, sequenced in a study of T-cell reconstitution after alpha-beta-depleted transplantation in children (dated by TCRdb to between 2015 and 2016). Library creation used PCR. Reads for this sample came from an Illumina HiSeq 2500. TCR library preparation used molecular barcoding, with unique molecular identifiers applied to normalize quantification of the TCRbeta repertoire. Using fastp at Q25 and MiXCR, TCRdb reprocessed the public reads and kept productive beta chains. Identical CDR3 protein sequences are pooled into one entry, listed with their most common genes and DNA. The table for this sample lists some 520,000 distinct CDR3 sequences; around a third of them were counted only once. Jointly, the top ten make up less than 2.5% of the sample. This material consisted of PBMCs from the stem cell graft donor, taken from the stem cell graft. These receptor sequences come from a human donor who donated a stem cell graft to a child with aplastic anemia.

The chain recombines TRBV20-1 with TRBJ2-5; no definite D call. CDR1 and CDR2 (germline): DFQATT, SNEGSKA (reference sequence). The CDR3 covers 13 residues. Trimming removed 1 base from V and 2 bases from J, with 8 bases in between. The CDR3, as DNA: TGCAGTGCTAGAGTCTCGGTACAAGAGACCCAGTACTTC. Protein: CSARVSVQETQYF.

V and J are TRBV7-9 and TRBJ2-5; the D is unclear. Between the trimmed V and J ends, which lost 5 bases and 0 bases, there was a span of 13 bases. Germline V gene sequence: CDR1 SEHNR, CDR2 FQNEAQ (reference sequence). The length of the CDR3 is 15 residues. DNA for the CDR3: TGTGCCAGCAGCGCCCACCTGGGGTACCAAGAGACCCAGTACTTC. Translated: CASSAHLGYQETQYF.

J is TRBJ1-2 and V is TRBV10-1, with TRBD1 identical over 7 bases. Germline CDR1 reads WNHNN; CDR2 reads SYGVQD (reference sequence). CDR3 length: 15 residues. J was trimmed by 5 bases and V by 0 bases; bases with no gene match: 6. The chain's CDR3 is CASSESRQGSYGYTF. The CDR3 region has the DNA TGCGCCAGCAGTGAGTCGCGACAGGGCTCTTATGGCTACACCTTC.

V is TRBV7-2 and J is TRBJ1-1; 10 bases agree with TRBD1. V was clipped by 1 base and J by 8 bases; unmatched bases: 4. CDR3 size: 14 residues. Germline V gives CDR1 SGHTA, CDR2 FQGNSA. CDR3 loop: CASSLGDRGLEAFF. In DNA form, the CDR3 reads TGTGCCAGCAGCTTAGGAGACAGGGGGCTGGAAGCTTTCTTT.

There are a few counts of this clonotype. V and J are TRBV11-1 and TRBJ2-2, with D tentatively TRBD1 (5 bases). CDR1 and CDR2 (germline): SGHAT, FQDESV (reference sequence). V was shortened by 0 bases and J by 6 bases, with 20 bases between the two germline ends. There are 18 residues in the CDR3. CDR3 DNA: TGTGCCAGCAGCTTAGCGGGGCTAGGGGTGTCGCAACCCGGGGAGCTGTTTTTT. Translating it yields CASSLAGLGVSQPGELFF.

This clonotype was counted once. J is TRBJ2-1 and V is TRBV9; weak D call: TRBD2 (6 bases). The CDR3 extends over 16 amino acids. Germline V lookup: CDR1 SGDLS, CDR2 YYNGEE. V dropped 4 bases and J dropped 7 bases, with 21 bases sitting between them. CDR3 amino acids: CASSLEGLIARNEQFF. The CDR3 nucleotides read TGTGCCAGCAGCCTGGAGGGGTTAATAGCTCGGAATGAGCAGTTCTTC. Filled out from reference TRBV9 and TRBJ2-1, the complete variable domain reads DSGVTQTPKHLITATGQRVTLRCSPRSGDLSVYWYQQSLDQGLQFLIQYYNGEERAKGNILERFSAQQFPDLHSELNLSSLELGDSALYFCASSLEGLIARNEQFFGPGTRLTVL.

This clonotype has more than one count but fewer than ten. This sequence joins TRBV20-1 and TRBJ2-1, with TRBD1 matching over 8 bases. V shed 5 bases and J 1 base; nucleotides not matched to a gene: 7. This CDR3 contains 15 residues. The germline gives CDR1 DFQATT, CDR2 SNEGSKA (reference sequence). CDR3 DNA sequence: TGCAGTGCTCGGGCCGGGACAGGTTCCTACAATGAGCAGTTCTTC. It codes for CSARAGTGSYNEQFF.

V is TRBV4-3 and J is TRBJ2-7; TRBD2 agrees at 7 bases. The germline gives CDR1 LGHNA, CDR2 YSLEER. The CDR3 has 18 residues. The V and J ends lost 3 bases and 2 bases, in that order; junction bases with no gene match: 16. For the CDR3, the DNA is TGCGCCAGCAGCCACCCGACACTAGCGCTTCACTTGACCTACGAGCAGTACGTC. Its translation is CASSHPTLALHLTYEQYV.

The chain has TRBV12-3 or TRBV12-4 and TRBJ1-2; 9 bases agree with TRBD1. The V segment lost 5 bases and the J segment 7 bases; nucleotides outside the gene matches: 20. CDR3 length: 18 residues. The CDR3: CASSQRGQGRLGGGGYTF. The CDR3, as DNA: TGTGCCAGCAGTCAAAGAGGACAGGGGCGACTCGGAGGAGGTGGCTACACCTTC.

This clonotype was seen a few times. The CDR3 nucleotides are TGTGCCAGCAGCCAATCCGGAAATCAGCCCCAGCATTTT. It encodes CASSQSGNQPQHF. The rearrangement joins TRBV3-1 to TRBJ1-5; no clear D gene. The CDR3 spans 13 residues. CDR1 is LGHDT and CDR2 is YNNKEL in the germline V gene (reference sequence). V lost 2 bases, J lost 4 bases, and 6 bases lay in between.

In its sample, this clonotype was seen a few times. The V call is TRBV9, the J call TRBJ1-1; 7 bases agree with TRBD1. The V and J ends lost 2 bases and 0 bases, in that order; junction bases with no gene match: 7. The CDR3 totals 16 residues. The germline gives CDR1 SGDLS, CDR2 YYNGEE. CDR3 bases: TGTGCCAGCAGCGTCTCCTCCGGGACAGTGAACACTGAAGCTTTCTTT. This encodes CASSVSSGTVNTEAFF.

The V and J genes are TRBV6-2 or TRBV6-3 and TRBJ1-1; 10 positions agree with TRBD1. The CDR3 has 15 residues. CDR1 and CDR2 (germline): MNHEY, SVGEGT. The trim removed 6 bases at V and 1 base at J, leaving 5 bases unmatched. CDR3 nucleotides: TGTGCCAGCAGGGACAGGGGGTTGGGGAACACTGAAGCTTTCTTT. This gives the protein CASRDRGLGNTEAFF.

This clonotype was observed a handful of times. V gene TRBV18 combines with J gene TRBJ2-3; D gene uncertain. This CDR3 spans 12 amino acids. Germline V gene sequence: CDR1 KGHSH, CDR2 LQKENI. V was shortened by 1 base and J by 6 bases, with 5 bases between the two germline ends. The CDR3 loop reads CASSPQEDTQYF. The CDR3 bases are TGTGCCAGCTCACCACAGGAGGATACGCAGTATTTT.

The chain couples TRBV5-6 to TRBJ2-3; tentative D call: TRBD2 (6 bases). Germline-derived CDR1 and CDR2 are SGHDT and YYEEEE. CDR3 length: 15 residues. Deletions cut 7 bases from V and 2 bases from J, with 17 bases between. The CDR3 bases are TGTGCCAGCGGCCCCGGGACTCGATCCACAGATACGCAGTATTTT. Protein: CASGPGTRSTDTQYF.